These T cell receptor beta chains were read from a single sample in a study of T cell responses to AZD1222 COVID-19 vaccine. This table comes from immunoSEQ multiplex PCR, and its TCRdb copy is limited to in-frame clones, with some not included. The data hold around 130,000 clones, with over 85% observed a single time. The sample in question was peripheral blood, obtained on day 0 of AZD1222 vaccination. The receptors stem from an adult in good health. The conserved cysteine and the conserved F or W are not part of the CDR3 here. Each record gives: V gene, J gene, D gene, clone size, CDR3 protein. The D gene is left open where the match is weak. Clone size is given for some rows only: seen once, a few or many times, or a class if the clone is expanded.

TRBV19	TRBJ2-7	TRBD2	-	ASSGLASSYEQY
TRBV10-3	TRBJ1-1	-	-	AIQRGLNTEAF
TRBV3-1/TRBV3-2	TRBJ1-1	-	-	ASRITPGSATEAF
TRBV3-1/TRBV3-2	TRBJ1-2	-	-	ASSPTPRANYGYT
TRBV27	TRBJ2-7	-	-	ASSPSGQGYSEQY
TRBV4-1	TRBJ1-1	TRBD1	-	ASMDREAANTEAF
TRBV27	TRBJ1-6	-	-	ASSLSEPLYNSPLH
TRBV7-9	TRBJ1-3	-	-	ASSLAAVPGNTIY
TRBV19	TRBJ1-3	TRBD1	-	ASSTTTGLGGNTIY
TRBV6-6	TRBJ1-2	-	-	ASRWWTEFNYGYT
TRBV2	TRBJ2-1	-	-	ATLGGVVDEQF
TRBV19	TRBJ1-1	-	-	ASSIAVNTEAF
TRBV5-1	TRBJ2-2	-	-	ASSLLTSGELF
TRBV5-1	TRBJ1-4	TRBD1	few	ASSGDRGRGEKLF
TRBV6-5	TRBJ1-1	-	-	ASRGAFEAF
TRBV5-4	TRBJ2-3	TRBD1	-	ASTTSDRNTDTQY
TRBV7-9	TRBJ2-7	-	-	ASSTHRTVLDEQY